Presented here are 7 T cell receptor beta chains from one specimen sequenced in a study of human T cells and chemical hapten exposure listed by TCRdb under 2021. Library preparation was by RACE. Sequencing relied on a NextSeq 500. Starting from the raw public reads, TCRdb applied fastp trimming at Q25, assembled clones with MiXCR and retained in-frame beta chains. Rows merge per CDR3 protein into single entries with the most common DNA and genes. The sample data list about 100,000 distinct CDR3 sequences, and under 12% of these were observed just once. Clones ranked in the top ten supply around 2.3% of the sample. The sample's time point label is to be understood as: patch test 1, 2 weeks after DPC sensitization. The label giving this sample's treatment or condition can be read as: therapeutic diphenylcyclopropenone sensitization with weekly scalp DPC. Sequenced material: whole blood, taken in connection with sensitization to the hapten diphenylcyclopropenone (DPC). These receptors were obtained from a man between 35 and 55 years old with alopecia areata. Some clones in this sample may be carry-over from other donors' samples.

The chain uses TRBV20-1 and TRBJ2-5; D unresolved. V lost 6 bases and J lost 2, with 10 bases in between. Looked up from germline, CDR1 is DFQATT and CDR2 is SNEGSKA (reference sequence). The CDR3 is made up of 12 amino acids. In nucleotides, the CDR3 is TGCAGTGCCGGGCAGAAGCAAGAGACCCAGTACTTC. It yields the protein CSAGQKQETQYF.

This sequence joins TRBV11-1 and TRBJ2-1; 12 positions agree with TRBD2. Germline V gene lookup returns CDR1 SGHAT and CDR2 FQDESV (reference sequence). CDR3 length: 15 residues. J lost 7 bases, V lost 5 bases, and 6 bases had no gene match. The CDR3 sequence is CASSQTSGSINEQFF. The CDR3 nucleotides are TGTGCCAGCAGCCAGACTAGCGGGAGTATAAATGAGCAGTTCTTC. Full variable domain (rest looked up from reference TRBV11-1 and TRBJ2-1): EAEVAQSPRYKITEKSQAVAFWCDPISGHATLYWYRQILGQGPELLVQFQDESVVDDSQLPKDRFSAERLKGVDSTLKIQPAELGDSAMYLCASSQTSGSINEQFFGPGTRLTVL.

The chain combines TRBV27 with TRBJ1-1; 8 bases fit TRBD1. Trimming took 5 bases from V and 5 from J; bases not matched to a gene: 10. The CDR3 contains 15 residues. Germline CDR1 is MNHEY and CDR2 is SMNVEV (reference sequence). CDR3 bases: TGTGCCAGCAGTAGTTTCCAGGGGGCGCAGACTGAAGCTTTCTTT. Protein product: CASSSFQGAQTEAFF.

This clonotype has only a few counts. This chain uses TRBV4-1 with TRBJ2-3, with D possibly being TRBD2 (6 bases). CDR1 is MGHRA and CDR2 is YSYEKL in the germline V gene. The CDR3 totals 18 residues. Deletions cut 0 bases from V and 0 bases from J, with 16 bases between. The DNA for the CDR3 is TGCGCCAGCAGCCAAGAAAGCCCCCTAGCGATTAGCACAGATACGCAGTATTTT. Its protein is CASSQESPLAISTDTQYF.

This rearrangement joins TRBV30 to TRBJ2-3; 9 nucleotides agree with TRBD2. Trimming at V came to 0 bases and at J to 4 bases, leaving 8 bases not matched to a gene. CDR1 and CDR2 (germline): GTSNPN, SVGIG (reference sequence). The CDR3 is made up of 16 amino acids. The CDR3 protein is CAWSVLGREGSDTQYF. In DNA form, the CDR3 reads TGTGCCTGGAGTGTATTAGGGCGGGAGGGGTCAGATACGCAGTATTTT.

This clonotype was seen a few times. The CDR3 nucleotides are TGTGCCAGCAGCTTCCAACAGGGGACCAATTCACCCCTCCACTTT. This codes for CASSFQQGTNSPLHF. The chain uses TRBV7-6 and TRBJ1-6, with 7 positions matching TRBD1. This CDR3 has 15 residues. Trimming at V came to 3 bases and at J to 7 bases, leaving 6 bases not matched to a gene. Germline V gives CDR1 SGHVS, CDR2 FNYEAQ.

In DNA, the CDR3 is TGCGCCAGCACCCCGATAGCGGGAGGGTTTGATGAGCAGTTCTTC. Its protein product is CASTPIAGGFDEQFF. The chain combines TRBV5-1 with TRBJ2-1, with 11 bases that match TRBD2. Germline CDR1 reads SGHRS; CDR2 reads YFSETQ. This CDR3 has 15 amino acids. J lost 8 bases, V lost 6 bases, and 10 bases had no gene match.